The TCR beta chain under discussion was sequenced for a study of human T cells and chemical hapten exposure. The overall study: DPC at 0.01% went onto the upper back in patch tests, read at 6 days.

This clonotype has ten or more counts. Its target is unknown. The study's findings and limits: The number of TCRs above 1 in 1000 frequency did not change after DPC sensitization.

Stated time point: patch test 3, about 24 weeks after DPC sensitization. Treatment of the sample: therapeutic diphenylcyclopropenone sensitization with weekly scalp DPC. Whole blood that had not been fractionated was the source of extracted total RNA. Donors were 18 to 70-year-old alopecia patients suitable for DPC. TCRdb re-called the RACE reads through MiXCR, storing one row per CDR3 protein. The data show about 39,000 distinct CDR3 sequences, over 9.5% seen once. Between the trimmed V and J ends, which lost 0 bases and 4 bases, there was a span of 11 bases. CDR3 length: 14 amino acids. The germline V gene encodes CDR1 SGHRS and CDR2 YFSETQ.

The clonotype originates from a woman in her forties with alopecia areata. Some clones in this sample may be carry-over from other donors' samples. Sequencing was performed on whole blood, taken in connection with sensitization to the hapten diphenylcyclopropenone (DPC). The rearrangement joins TRBV5-1 to TRBJ2-7, with D tentatively TRBD1 (6 bases). The CDR3 loop is CASSLAWGTYEQYF. CDR3 DNA: TGCGCCAGCAGCTTGGCCTGGGGGACATACGAGCAGTACTTC.